The T cell receptor beta chain under discussion was sequenced for a study of Ad26.COV2.S vaccination and SARS-CoV-2 variants. Study-wide context: Sample donor was a member of the COV1001 Ad26.COV2.S trial arm.

The treatment is: roughly 18 received Ad26.COV2.S at low or high dose, single or two shots; about 5 received placebo; per-sample allocation not given. On day 63 after the first injection, vaccine and placebo recipients gave samples. Boston provided a donor who was an adult aged 18-55 years. The protocol was immunoSEQ multiplex PCR, while the TCRdb copy is restricted to in-frame clones and leaves out a portion. Among hundreds of thousands of clones listed, approximately 92% were seen once. Here the sequenced sample was peripheral blood, taken in a trial of Ad26.COV2.S vaccine versus placebo. The sequence was obtained from a person between 18 and 65 years old who received the Ad26.COV2.S COVID-19 vaccine or a placebo.

The CDR3 region has the DNA TGTGCCAGTAGTATAGATCGCCGGAGGAGGGGGACAGATACGCAGTATTTT. Its protein is CASSIDRRRRGTDTQYF. The chain is built from TRBV19 and TRBJ2-3, with D tentatively TRBD1 or TRBD2 (6 bases each). Trimming shortened V by 0 bases and J by 3 bases, and 16 bases separated the two germline ends. This CDR3 has 17 residues. Per germline, CDR1 LNHDA and CDR2 SQIVND (reference sequence).